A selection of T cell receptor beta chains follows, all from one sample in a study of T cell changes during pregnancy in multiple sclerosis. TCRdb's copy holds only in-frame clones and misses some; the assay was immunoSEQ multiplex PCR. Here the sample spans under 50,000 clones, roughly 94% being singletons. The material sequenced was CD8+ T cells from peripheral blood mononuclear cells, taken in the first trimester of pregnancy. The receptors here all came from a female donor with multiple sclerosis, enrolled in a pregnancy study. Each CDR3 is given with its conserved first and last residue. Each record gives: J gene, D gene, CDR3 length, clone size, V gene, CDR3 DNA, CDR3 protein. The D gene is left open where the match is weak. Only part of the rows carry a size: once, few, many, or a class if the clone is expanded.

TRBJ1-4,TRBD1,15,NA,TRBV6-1,TGTGCCAGCGCCCTTGGGACAGGGGGAAATGAAAAACTGTTTTTT,CASALGTGGNEKLFF
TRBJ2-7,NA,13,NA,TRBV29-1,TGCAGCGTTGCATCTAGGGGAACCTACGAGCAGTACTTC,CSVASRGTYEQYF
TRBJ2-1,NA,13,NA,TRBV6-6,TGTGCCAGCAGTTACGCAGAATACAATGAGCAGTTCTTC,CASSYAEYNEQFF
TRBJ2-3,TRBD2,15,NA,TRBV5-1,TGCGCCAGCAGCATGGGACTAGCGGGAACAGATACGCAGTATTTT,CASSMGLAGTDTQYF
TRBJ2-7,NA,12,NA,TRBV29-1,TGCAGCGTTGAGCTGACAGCTTACGAGCAGTACTTC,CSVELTAYEQYF
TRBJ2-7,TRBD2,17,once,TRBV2,TGTGCCAGCAGTGAATCAGGACGGGACTACCCCCTATACGAGCAGTACTTC,CASSESGRDYPLYEQYF
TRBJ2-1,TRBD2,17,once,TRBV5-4,TGTGCCAGCAGCTCGGGGACTAGCGGGAGGTCCTACAATGAGCAGTTCTTC,CASSSGTSGRSYNEQFF
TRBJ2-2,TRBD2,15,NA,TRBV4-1,TGCGCCAGCAGCCCGAGCGGGGGGAACACCGGGGAGCTGTTTTTT,CASSPSGGNTGELFF
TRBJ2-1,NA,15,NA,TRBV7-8,TGTGCCAGCAGCCTCACCCCGAGCTCCTACAATGAGCAGTTCTTC,CASSLTPSSYNEQFF
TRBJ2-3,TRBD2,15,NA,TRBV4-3,TGCGCCAGCAGCCAAGCCCCCGGGGGGATGGATACGCAGTATTTT,CASSQAPGGMDTQYF
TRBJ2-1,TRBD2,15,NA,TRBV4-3,TGCGCCAGCAGCCATCTCCCGCGGGGGTACAATGAGCAGTTCTTC,CASSHLPRGYNEQFF
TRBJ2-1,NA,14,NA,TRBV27,TGTGCCAGCAGTTCGTCCAGCGGAGCCAATGAGCAGTTCTTC,CASSSSSGANEQFF
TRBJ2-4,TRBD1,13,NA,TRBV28,TGTGCCAGCAGTCCGGCGAACAGGGGTATTCAGTACTTC,CASSPANRGIQYF
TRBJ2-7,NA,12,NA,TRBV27,TGTGCCAGCAGCGGGGGGCGGGGCGAGCAGTACTTC,CASSGGRGEQYF
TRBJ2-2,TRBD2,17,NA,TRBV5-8,TGTGCCAGCAGCTCCAGACTAGCGGGAGTTTACACCGGGGAGCTGTTTTTT,CASSSRLAGVYTGELFF
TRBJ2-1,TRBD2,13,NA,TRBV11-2,TGTGCCAGCAGCTTAGATGGACTAGCGGGAGAGTTCTTC,CASSLDGLAGEFF
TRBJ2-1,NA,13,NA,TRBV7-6,TGTGCCAGCAGGGACTACGAAAACAATGAGCAGTTCTTC,CASRDYENNEQFF
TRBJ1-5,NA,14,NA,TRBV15,TGTGCCACCAGCAGGGTGCGGGGGCGGCAGCCCCAGCATTTT,CATSRVRGRQPQHF
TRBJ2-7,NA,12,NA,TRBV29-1,TGCAGCGTTGACGGGCAGGGCTACGAGCAGTACTTC,CSVDGQGYEQYF
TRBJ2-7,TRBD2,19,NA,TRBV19,TGTGCCAGTAGCACCGGGACTAGCGGGAGGGCCCTCCGGTTGTACGAGCAGTACTTC,CASSTGTSGRALRLYEQYF
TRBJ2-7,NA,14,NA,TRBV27,TGTGCCAGCAGTTTCGGCGGGAACCCCTACGAGCAGTACTTC,CASSFGGNPYEQYF
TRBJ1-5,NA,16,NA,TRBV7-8,TGTGCCAGCAGCTTAGCTCGCTCTGGAGCCTCTCAGCCCCAGCATTTT,CASSLARSGASQPQHF
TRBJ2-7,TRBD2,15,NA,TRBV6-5,TGTGCCAGCAGCTTGAGCGGGGCAAGCTCCTACGAGCAGTACTTC,CASSLSGASSYEQYF
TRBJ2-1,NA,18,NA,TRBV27,TGTGCCAGCAGTTTACCCCCCAGTCAGGGATTGGTGTTCAATGAGCAGTTCTTC,CASSLPPSQGLVFNEQFF
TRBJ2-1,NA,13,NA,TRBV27,TGTGCCAGCAGTTTAGGCAGGAACAATGAGCAGTTCTTC,CASSLGRNNEQFF
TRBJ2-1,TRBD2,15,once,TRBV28,TGTGCCAGCACCGGGTACCTCGGGACTAGCAATGAGCAGTTCTTC,CASTGYLGTSNEQFF